Here is one T cell receptor beta chain with its context. Its antigen target is currently unknown. Base quality data are lacking; no much larger clone is found one base away. The healthy control group was made up of around 38 blood donors, and the Finnish Red Cross blood service supplied their buffy coats. All TCR-sequenced material derived from peripheral blood: patient blood samples and healthy donor buffy coats. Ficoll-Hypaque gradient centrifugation was used to isolate peripheral blood mononuclear cells. CD4+ cells were purified magnetically from the buffy coats of healthy controls. Genomic DNA was extracted with the Gentra Puregene Cell and Tissue kit and quantified on a Qubit 2.0 fluorometer. The immunoSEQ assay at survey resolution was applied to genomic DNA for sequencing of TCRbeta rearrangements. As for the authors' bioinformatics: In the TCR sequencing data, the lowest productive clonotype frequency that could be detected was 2.59 x 10-5. Analyses included only productive TCRbeta rearrangements, meaning complete and in-frame sequences. The clonality of each sample was calculated as Simpson clonality in the immunoSEQ Analyzer version 3.0. Clones were categorized by frequency as very rare, small, medium, large (1-20%) or hyperexpanded (>20%). OLGA 1.2.3 estimated generation probabilities, VDJtools produced V-gene circos plots, VDJdb was queried for specificities, and GLIPH identified CDR3 motifs. Held by TCRdb, this immuneACCESS table contains in-frame sequences only and omits some clones. Under half of the omission traces to an unresolved V gene where checked; the cause of the rest is unknown. The V and J calls and the clone size are those of that table, but D and trimming were determined from the DNA. This sample lists over 35,000 clones; roughly 85% were detected once. Of the sample, less than 1.5% falls within the top ten clones.

This sample is part of a study of STAT5B mutations in CD4+ large granular lymphocyte leukemia (dated by TCRdb to the early 2020s). Regarding the research as a whole: Among healthy controls, the CDR3 'QG' motif was associated with a particular HLA allele. TCRbeta repertoires of CD4+ T-cell large granular lymphocyte leukemia patients were compared with those of healthy blood donors. Flow cytometry on FACSCanto II or FACSVerse confirmed that purified fractions exceeded 95% purity among lymphocytes.

Paper-wide results and their limitations: The data were not HLA-matched, and the relatively small sample size could explain the higher clonality seen in CD4+ compared with CD8+ T-LGLL. Each patient's main leukemic clonotypes were private, but about 27% of these clonotypes showed up at low frequency in the non-leukemic repertoires of other patients. Greater clonality appeared to be present in CD4-sorted patient repertoires than in healthy CD4+ repertoires, and the difference was retained after the putative leukemic clones were removed.

The sequenced sample was CD4+ T cells from blood buffy coats. The receptor was isolated from a human donor in good health.

DNA sequence: TGTGCCAGCAGCTTTACCGGGGACTCGGGCAATACGCAGTATTTT. This codes for CASSFTGDSGNTQYF. Recombination connected TRBV7-8 to TRBJ2-3; tentative D gene TRBD2, with 6 bases matching. From a lookup of the germline V gene, CDR1 and CDR2 are SGHVS and FQNEAQ. At the junction V is shortened by 3 bases and J by 7 bases, with 17 bases in between. Measured from the cysteine to the phenylalanine, the CDR3 is 15 residues long. The retained sequence is limited to the CDR3, 45 bases, with the frame set at the first base.